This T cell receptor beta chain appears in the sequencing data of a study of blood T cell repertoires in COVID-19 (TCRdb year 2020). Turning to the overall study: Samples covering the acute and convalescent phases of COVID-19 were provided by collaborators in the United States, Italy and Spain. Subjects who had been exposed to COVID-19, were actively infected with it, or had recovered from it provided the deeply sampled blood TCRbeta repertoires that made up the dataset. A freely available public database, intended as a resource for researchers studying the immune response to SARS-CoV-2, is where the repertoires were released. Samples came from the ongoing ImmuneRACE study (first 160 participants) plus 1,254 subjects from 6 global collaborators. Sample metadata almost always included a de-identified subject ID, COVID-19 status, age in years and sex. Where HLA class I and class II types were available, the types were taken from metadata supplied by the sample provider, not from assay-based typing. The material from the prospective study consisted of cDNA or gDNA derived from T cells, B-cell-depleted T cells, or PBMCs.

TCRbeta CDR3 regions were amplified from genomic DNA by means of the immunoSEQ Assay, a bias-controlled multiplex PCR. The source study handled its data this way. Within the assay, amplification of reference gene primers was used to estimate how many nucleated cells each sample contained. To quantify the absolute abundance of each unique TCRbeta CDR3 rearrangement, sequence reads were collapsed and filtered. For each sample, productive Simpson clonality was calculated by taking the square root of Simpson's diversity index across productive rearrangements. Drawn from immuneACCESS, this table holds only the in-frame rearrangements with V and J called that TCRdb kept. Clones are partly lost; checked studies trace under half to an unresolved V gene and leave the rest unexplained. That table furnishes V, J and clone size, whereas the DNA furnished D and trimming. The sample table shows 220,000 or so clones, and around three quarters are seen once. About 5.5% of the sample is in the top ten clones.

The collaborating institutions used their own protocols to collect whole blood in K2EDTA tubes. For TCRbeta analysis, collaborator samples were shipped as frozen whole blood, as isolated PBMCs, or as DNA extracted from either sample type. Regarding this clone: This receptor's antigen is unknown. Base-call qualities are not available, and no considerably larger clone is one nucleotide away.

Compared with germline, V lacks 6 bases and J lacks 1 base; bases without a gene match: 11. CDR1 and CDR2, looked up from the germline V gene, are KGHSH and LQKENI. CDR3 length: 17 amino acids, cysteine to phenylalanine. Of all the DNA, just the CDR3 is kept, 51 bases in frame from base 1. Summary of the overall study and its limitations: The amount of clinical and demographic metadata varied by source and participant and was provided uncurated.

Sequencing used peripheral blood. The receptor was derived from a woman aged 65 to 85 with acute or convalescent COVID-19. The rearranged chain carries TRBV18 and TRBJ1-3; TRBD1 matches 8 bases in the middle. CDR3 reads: CASSQNSGGASGNTIYF. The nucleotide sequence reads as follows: TGTGCCAGCTCTCAAAACTCAGGGGGCGCTTCTGGAAACACCATATATTTT.